This T cell receptor beta chain originates from a study of shared clonotypes between healthy human individuals. Several immunoSEQ plates held equal portions of the genomic DNA taken from each subset. Profiled with immunoSEQ multiplex PCR; TCRdb holds only in-frame clones, not every one. The sample gives fewer than 600,000 clones, around 79% of which show up once; less than 15% is in the top ten. The CDR3 is 16 residues long. The germline V gene encodes CDR1 MDHEN and CDR2 SYDVKM. Trimming removed 2 bases from V and 4 bases from J, with 14 bases in between. The chain employs TRBV28 and TRBJ2-2; D is unclear. Sequences were obtained from PBMCs. This TCR derives from a woman aged 40 to 55 in good health. Some clones in this sample may be carry-over from other donors' samples. This chain's CDR3 is CASSLNSGTGTGELFF. CDR3 in DNA: TGTGCCAGCAGTTTAAATTCCGGCACCGGCACCGGGGAGCTGTTTTTT.